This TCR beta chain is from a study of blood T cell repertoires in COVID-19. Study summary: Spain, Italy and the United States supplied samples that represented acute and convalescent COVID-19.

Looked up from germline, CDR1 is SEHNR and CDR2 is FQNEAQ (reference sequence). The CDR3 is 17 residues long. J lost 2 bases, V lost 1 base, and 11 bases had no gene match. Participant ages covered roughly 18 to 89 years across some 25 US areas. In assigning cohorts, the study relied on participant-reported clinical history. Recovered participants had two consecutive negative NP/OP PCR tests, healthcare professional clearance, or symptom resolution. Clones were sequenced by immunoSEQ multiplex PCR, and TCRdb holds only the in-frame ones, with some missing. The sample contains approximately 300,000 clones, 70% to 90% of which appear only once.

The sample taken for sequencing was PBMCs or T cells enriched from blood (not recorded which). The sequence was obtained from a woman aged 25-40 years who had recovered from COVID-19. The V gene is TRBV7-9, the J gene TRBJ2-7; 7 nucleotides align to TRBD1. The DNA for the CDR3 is TGTGCCAGCAGCTTAGGTCTGGGACAGCCCCTTCCCTACGAGCAGTACTTC. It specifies CASSLGLGQPLPYEQYF.